Listed below are T cell receptor beta chains from one sample, sequenced in a study of cytomegalovirus exposure and HLA in healthy donors. TCRdb keeps only in-frame clones here, not all; method: immunoSEQ multiplex PCR. The sample yields 210,000 or so clones, 82% seen once. Source material: PBMCs. The receptor set was obtained from a woman in her thirties or forties in good health and CMV-seronegative. Each CDR3 is given with its conserved first and last residue. A D gene is named only where the DNA matches it firmly. Size is stated for part of the rows, as once, few or many counts, or as a class when the clone is expanded.

D | J | V | size | DNA | CDR3
TRBD2 | TRBJ2-3 | TRBV5-5 | NA | TGTGCCAGCAGCTTGAACCCCGGGACTAGCGGGGCAGATACGCAGTATTTT | CASSLNPGTSGADTQYF
NA | TRBJ2-7 | TRBV15 | NA | TGTGCCACCAGCAGAGAACAGGGAGATGTGCAGTACTTC | CATSREQGDVQYF
NA | TRBJ1-2 | TRBV7-2 | NA | TGTGCCAGCAGCTTACGGTTAGGGGACACCCTTAATGGCTACACCTTC | CASSLRLGDTLNGYTF
NA | TRBJ1-2 | TRBV6-6 | NA | TGTGCCAGCAGTTGTCACAGCGCTGGGGGGAATGGCTACACCTTC | CASSCHSAGGNGYTF
TRBD2 | TRBJ2-1 | TRBV15 | NA | TGTGCCACCAGCAGATACCCCGGGGGGGCGTACAATGAGCAGTTCTTC | CATSRYPGGAYNEQFF
TRBD1 | TRBJ1-5 | TRBV5-8 | NA | TGTGCCAGCAGCTTGGGGGTTACAGGGGGCAATCAGCCCCAGCATTTT | CASSLGVTGGNQPQHF
NA | TRBJ2-3 | TRBV15 | NA | TGTGCCACCAGCCGACAGTACACAGATACGCAGTATTTT | CATSRQYTDTQYF
NA | TRBJ1-3 | TRBV25-1 | NA | TGTGCCAGCAGATCAGGGGTTGGAAACACCATATATTTT | CASRSGVGNTIYF
NA | TRBJ1-1 | TRBV5-1 | NA | TGCGCCAGCAGCCCGGGACAAATGAACACTGAAGCTTTCTTT | CASSPGQMNTEAFF
TRBD2 | TRBJ2-5 | TRBV6-5 | NA | TGTGCCAGCAGCCAGCGGGGGGGCAGAGAGACCCAGTACTTC | CASSQRGGRETQYF
NA | TRBJ1-1 | TRBV19 | NA | TGTGCCAGTAGTATAGATAGGGGCCGCCAAGCTTTCTTT | CASSIDRGRQAFF
TRBD1 | TRBJ2-1 | TRBV5-8 | NA | TGTGCCAGCAGATCGACAGGGGTGATCGATGAGCAGTTCTTC | CASRSTGVIDEQFF
NA | TRBJ1-4 | TRBV12-1 | NA | TGTGCCAGCAGCTTAAAACAGGGAGATAGAGCTACTAATGAAAAACTGTTTTTT | CASSLKQGDRATNEKLFF
TRBD1 | TRBJ1-5 | TRBV28 | few | TGTGCCAGCAGATTCGGACAGGGTAATCAGCCCCAGCATTTT | CASRFGQGNQPQHF
TRBD1 | TRBJ1-4 | TRBV5-1 | NA | TGCGCCAGCAGCTACCGACAGGGAACTAATGAAAAACTGTTTTTT | CASSYRQGTNEKLFF
TRBD1 | TRBJ1-1 | TRBV7-9 | NA | TGTGCCAGCAGCCAGGACAGGGCCACTGAAGCTTTCTTT | CASSQDRATEAFF
NA | TRBJ2-7 | TRBV2 | NA | TGTGCCAGCACGGGACATACCTACGAGCAGTACTTC | CASTGHTYEQYF
TRBD2 | TRBJ2-3 | TRBV7-8 | NA | TGTGCCAGCAGCTTCGCCACCGGACTAGCGGGGAGGGAGGCGCAGTATTTT | CASSFATGLAGREAQYF
NA | TRBJ1-1 | TRBV30 | NA | TGTGCCTGGAGTATCGGGGGGAGCACTGAAGCTTTCTTT | CAWSIGGSTEAFF
TRBD1 | TRBJ2-7 | TRBV6-5 | NA | TGTGCCAGCAGGCAAACAGGGGGCGGTTACGAGCAGTACTTC | CASRQTGGGYEQYF
NA | TRBJ1-1 | TRBV13 | NA | TGTGCCAGCAGCTTAGGTGGCAGGGGCTATCCTGAAGCTTTCTTT | CASSLGGRGYPEAFF
NA | TRBJ1-3 | TRBV2 | NA | TGTGCCAGATCCAGATCCCAGGGCCGGGACACCATATATTTT | CARSRSQGRDTIYF